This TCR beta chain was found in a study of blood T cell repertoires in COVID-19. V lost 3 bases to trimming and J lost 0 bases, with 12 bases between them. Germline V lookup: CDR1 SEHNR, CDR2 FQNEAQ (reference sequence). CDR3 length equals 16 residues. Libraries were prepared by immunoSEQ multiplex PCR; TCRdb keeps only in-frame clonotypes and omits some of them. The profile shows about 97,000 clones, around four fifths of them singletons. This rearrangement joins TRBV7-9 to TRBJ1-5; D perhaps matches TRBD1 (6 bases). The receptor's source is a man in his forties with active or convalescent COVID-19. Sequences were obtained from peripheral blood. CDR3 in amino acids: CASSLGAGPSNQPQHF. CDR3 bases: TGTGCCAGCAGCTTGGGGGCTGGCCCTAGCAATCAGCCCCAGCATTTT.